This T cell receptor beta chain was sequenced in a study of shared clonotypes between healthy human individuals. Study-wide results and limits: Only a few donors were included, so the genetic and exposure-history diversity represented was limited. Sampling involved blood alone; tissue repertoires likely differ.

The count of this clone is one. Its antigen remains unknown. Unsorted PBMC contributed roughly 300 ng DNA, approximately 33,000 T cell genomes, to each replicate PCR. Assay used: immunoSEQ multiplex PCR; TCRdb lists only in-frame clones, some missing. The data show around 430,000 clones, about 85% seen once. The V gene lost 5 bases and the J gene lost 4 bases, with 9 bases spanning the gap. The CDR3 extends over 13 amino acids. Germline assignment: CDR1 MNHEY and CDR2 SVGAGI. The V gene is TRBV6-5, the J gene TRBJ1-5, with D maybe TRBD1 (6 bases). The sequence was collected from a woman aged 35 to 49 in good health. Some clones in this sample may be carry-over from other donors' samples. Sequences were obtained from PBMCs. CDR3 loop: CASSKQGNQPQHF. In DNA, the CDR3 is TGTGCCAGCAGTAAGCAGGGGAATCAGCCCCAGCATTTT.